This T cell receptor beta chain is from a study of cytomegalovirus exposure and HLA in healthy donors. General study results and limits: Reports state that TCR beta sequences accurately predicted most subjects' HLA-A and HLA-B alleles. An Asian-associated ancestry cluster reportedly showed fewer N-insertions than the roughly 670-donor mean in a later analysis.

The study ran its PCR with 60 Vbeta and 13 Jbeta primers. Measured with immunoSEQ multiplex PCR; TCRdb has only the in-frame clones, and not every one. The repertoire holds some 150,000 clones, with more than 80% as singletons. This clone has a single count. Its antigen remains unidentified. Trimming at V came to 5 bases and at J to 6 bases, leaving 5 bases not matched to a gene. The CDR3 extends over 16 amino acids. Germline CDR1 SGHTA, CDR2 FQGTGA. The rearrangement joins TRBV7-3 to TRBJ2-1; 15 bases line up with TRBD2. The receptor's source is a woman aged 50 to 60 in good health and CMV-seronegative. The sample consisted of PBMCs. The CDR3 reads CASSTGLAGGINEQFF. CDR3 bases: TGTGCCAGCAGCACAGGACTAGCGGGGGGGATCAATGAGCAGTTCTTC.